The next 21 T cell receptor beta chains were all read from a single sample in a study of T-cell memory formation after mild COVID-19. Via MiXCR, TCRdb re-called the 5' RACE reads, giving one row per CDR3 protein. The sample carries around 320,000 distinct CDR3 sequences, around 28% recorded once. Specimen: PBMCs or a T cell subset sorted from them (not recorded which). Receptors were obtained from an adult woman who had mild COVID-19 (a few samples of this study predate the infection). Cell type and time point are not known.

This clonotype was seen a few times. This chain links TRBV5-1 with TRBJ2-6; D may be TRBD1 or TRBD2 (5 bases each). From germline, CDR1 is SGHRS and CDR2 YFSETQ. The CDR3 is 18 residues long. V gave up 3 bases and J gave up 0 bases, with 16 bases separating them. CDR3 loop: CASSWSGTVISGANVLTF. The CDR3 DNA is TGCGCCAGCAGCTGGTCCGGGACGGTGATCTCTGGGGCCAACGTCCTGACTTTC.

This CDR3 reads CASSLIEDNSGANVLTF. Here the CDR3 DNA reads TGTGCCAGCAGCTTAATAGAGGACAACTCTGGGGCCAACGTCCTGACTTTC. V and J are TRBV7-8 and TRBJ2-6, with D maybe TRBD1 (5 bases). Trimming pared 2 bases from V and 0 bases from J, leaving 11 bases between. The germline V gene has CDR1 SGHVS and CDR2 FQNEAQ. CDR3 size: 17 residues.

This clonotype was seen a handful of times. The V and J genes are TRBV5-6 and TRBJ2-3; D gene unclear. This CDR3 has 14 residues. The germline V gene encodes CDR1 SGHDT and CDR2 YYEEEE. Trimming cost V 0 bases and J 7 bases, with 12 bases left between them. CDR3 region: CASSLELLINTQYF. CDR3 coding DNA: TGTGCCAGCAGCTTGGAGCTCCTCATTAATACGCAGTATTTT.

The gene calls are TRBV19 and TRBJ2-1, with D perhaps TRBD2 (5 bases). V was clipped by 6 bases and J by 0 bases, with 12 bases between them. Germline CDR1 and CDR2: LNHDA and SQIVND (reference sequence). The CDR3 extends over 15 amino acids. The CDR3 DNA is TGTGCCAGTAGCGAAGCGGAAATCTCCTACAATGAGCAGTTCTTC. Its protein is CASSEAEISYNEQFF. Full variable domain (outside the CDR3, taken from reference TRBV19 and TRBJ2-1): DGGITQSPKYLFRKEGQNVTLSCEQNLNHDAMYWYRQDPGQGLRLIYYSQIVNDFQKGDIAEGYSVSREKKESFPLTVTSAQKNPTAFYLCASSEAEISYNEQFFGPGTRLTVL.

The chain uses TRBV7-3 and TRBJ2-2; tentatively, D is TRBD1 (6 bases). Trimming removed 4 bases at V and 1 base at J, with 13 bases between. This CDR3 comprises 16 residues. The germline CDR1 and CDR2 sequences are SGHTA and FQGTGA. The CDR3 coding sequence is TGTGCCAGCAGCTCGCAGGACAGCCTGAACACCGGGGAGCTGTTTTTT. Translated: CASSSQDSLNTGELFF.

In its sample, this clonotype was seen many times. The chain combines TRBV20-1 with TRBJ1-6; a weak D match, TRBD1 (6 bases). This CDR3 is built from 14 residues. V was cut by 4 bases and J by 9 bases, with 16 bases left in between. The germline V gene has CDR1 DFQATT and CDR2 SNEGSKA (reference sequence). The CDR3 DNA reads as TGCAGTGCTACAGGGGTAGAGTTGCGTTCACCCCTCCACTTT. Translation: CSATGVELRSPLHF.

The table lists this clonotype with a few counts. CDR3 bases: TGTGCCAGCAGCCCGGACAGGGTCGGAGCGGCTCGGGAGTCTGGGGCCAACGTCCTGACTTTC. Residues: CASSPDRVGAARESGANVLTF. The chain is built from TRBV5-6 and TRBJ2-6, with TRBD1 matching 8 bases. The CDR3 is 21 amino acids. Germline lookup yields CDR1 SGHDT and CDR2 YYEEEE. The V gene end was trimmed by 4 bases and the J gene end by 1 base; junction bases not matched to a gene: 19.

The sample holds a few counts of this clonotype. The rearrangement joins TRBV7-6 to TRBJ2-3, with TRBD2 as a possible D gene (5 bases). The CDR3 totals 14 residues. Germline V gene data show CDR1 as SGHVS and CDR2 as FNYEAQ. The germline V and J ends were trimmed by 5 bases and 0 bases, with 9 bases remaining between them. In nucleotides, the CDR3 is TGTGCCAGCAGCCTAAGGACTAGCACAGATACGCAGTATTTT. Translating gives CASSLRTSTDTQYF.

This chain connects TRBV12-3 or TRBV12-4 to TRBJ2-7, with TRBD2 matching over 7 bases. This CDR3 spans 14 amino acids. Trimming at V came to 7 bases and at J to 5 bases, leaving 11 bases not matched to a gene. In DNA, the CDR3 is TGTGCCAGCACCTCAGCGGGGCCCGTTCACGAGCAGTACTTC. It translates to CASTSAGPVHEQYF.

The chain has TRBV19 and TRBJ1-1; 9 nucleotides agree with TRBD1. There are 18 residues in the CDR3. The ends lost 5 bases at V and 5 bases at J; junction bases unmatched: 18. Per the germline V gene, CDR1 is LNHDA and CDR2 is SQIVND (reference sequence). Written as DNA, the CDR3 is TGTGCCAGTAGTGCTGGAACAGGGGGCTTGAGGGGACGGACTGAAGCTTTCTTT. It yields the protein CASSAGTGGLRGRTEAFF. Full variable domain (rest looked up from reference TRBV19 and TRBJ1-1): DGGITQSPKYLFRKEGQNVTLSCEQNLNHDAMYWYRQDPGQGLRLIYYSQIVNDFQKGDIAEGYSVSREKKESFPLTVTSAQKNPTAFYLCASSAGTGGLRGRTEAFFGQGTRLTVV.

Here the CDR3 DNA reads TGTGCCAGCAGCTTAGAAGAAGGTGGTAAACTGTTTTTT. Residues: CASSLEEGGKLFF. The V call is TRBV7-9, the J call TRBJ1-4; no clear D. CDR3 length: 13 amino acids. From germline, CDR1 is SEHNR and CDR2 FQNEAQ (reference sequence). The V end was cut by 1 base, the J end by 11 bases, with 11 bases between.

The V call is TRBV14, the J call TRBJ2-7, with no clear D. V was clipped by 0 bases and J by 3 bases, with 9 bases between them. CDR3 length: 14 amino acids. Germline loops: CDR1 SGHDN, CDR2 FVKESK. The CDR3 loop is CASSQEGHFYEQYF. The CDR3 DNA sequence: TGTGCCAGCAGCCAAGAAGGGCATTTCTACGAGCAGTACTTC.

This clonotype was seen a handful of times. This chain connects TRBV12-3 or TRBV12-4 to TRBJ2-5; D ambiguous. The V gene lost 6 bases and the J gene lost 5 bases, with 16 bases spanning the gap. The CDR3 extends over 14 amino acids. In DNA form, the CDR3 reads TGTGCCAGCAGCCAAGTGCATCGGGTCGAGACCCAGTACTTC. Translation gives CASSQVHRVETQYF.

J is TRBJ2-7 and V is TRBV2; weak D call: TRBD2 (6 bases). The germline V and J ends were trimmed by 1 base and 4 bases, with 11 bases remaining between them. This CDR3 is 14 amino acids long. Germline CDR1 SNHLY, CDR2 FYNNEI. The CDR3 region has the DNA TGTGCCAGCAGTGAAGACCCGGGAGTTTACGAGCAGTACTTC. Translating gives CASSEDPGVYEQYF. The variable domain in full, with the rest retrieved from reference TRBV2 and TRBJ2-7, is EPEVTQTPSHQVTQMGQEVILRCVPISNHLYFYWYRQILGQKVEFLVSFYNNEISEKSEIFDDQFSVERPDGSNFTLKIRSTKLEDSAMYFCASSEDPGVYEQYFGPGTRLTVT.

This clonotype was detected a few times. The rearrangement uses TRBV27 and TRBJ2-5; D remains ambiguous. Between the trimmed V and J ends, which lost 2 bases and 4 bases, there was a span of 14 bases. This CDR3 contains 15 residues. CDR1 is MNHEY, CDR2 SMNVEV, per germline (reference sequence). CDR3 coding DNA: TGTGCCAGCAGTTTAAATGGTCTGGGCGTAGAGACCCAGTACTTC. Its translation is CASSLNGLGVETQYF.

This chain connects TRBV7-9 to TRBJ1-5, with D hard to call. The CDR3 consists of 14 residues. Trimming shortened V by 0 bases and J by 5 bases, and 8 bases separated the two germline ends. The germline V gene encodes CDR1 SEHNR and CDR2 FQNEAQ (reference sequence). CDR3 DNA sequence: TGTGCCAGCAGCTTAGCGCCAAACGATCAGCCCCAGCATTTT. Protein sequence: CASSLAPNDQPQHF.

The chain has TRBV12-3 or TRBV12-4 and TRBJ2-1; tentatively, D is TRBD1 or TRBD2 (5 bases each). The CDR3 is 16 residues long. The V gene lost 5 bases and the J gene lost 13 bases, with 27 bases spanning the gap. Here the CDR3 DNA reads TGTGCCAGCAGTCCGCCAAGCCGGAAACGGACCGGGGACCAGTTCTTC. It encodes CASSPPSRKRTGDQFF.

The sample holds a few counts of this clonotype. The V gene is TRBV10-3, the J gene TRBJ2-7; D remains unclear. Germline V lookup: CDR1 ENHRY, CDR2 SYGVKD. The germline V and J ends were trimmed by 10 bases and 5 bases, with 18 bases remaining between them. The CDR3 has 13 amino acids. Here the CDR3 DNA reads TGTGCCACCGGGCCAAGGGATCACCACGAGCAGTACTTC. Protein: CATGPRDHHEQYF.

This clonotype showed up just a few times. This CDR3 is CASSFPPDTEAFF. The CDR3 nucleotides are TGTGCCAGCAGTTTCCCTCCGGACACTGAAGCTTTCTTT. V gene TRBV12-3 or TRBV12-4 combines with J gene TRBJ1-1; D is unresolved. Trimming removed 3 bases at V and 3 bases at J, with 8 bases between. This CDR3 region has 13 residues.

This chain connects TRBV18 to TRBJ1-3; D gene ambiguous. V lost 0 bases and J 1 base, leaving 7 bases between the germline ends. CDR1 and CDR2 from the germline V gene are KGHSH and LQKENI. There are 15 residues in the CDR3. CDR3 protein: CASSPPDHSGNTIYF. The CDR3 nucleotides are TGTGCCAGCTCACCACCGGACCATTCTGGAAACACCATATATTTT.

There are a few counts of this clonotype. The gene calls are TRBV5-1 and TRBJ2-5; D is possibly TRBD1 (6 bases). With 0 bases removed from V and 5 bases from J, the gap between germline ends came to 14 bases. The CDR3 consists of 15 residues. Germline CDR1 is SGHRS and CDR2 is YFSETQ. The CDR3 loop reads CASSLGDRPKETQYF. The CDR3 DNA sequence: TGCGCCAGCAGCTTGGGAGACAGGCCCAAGGAGACCCAGTACTTC.